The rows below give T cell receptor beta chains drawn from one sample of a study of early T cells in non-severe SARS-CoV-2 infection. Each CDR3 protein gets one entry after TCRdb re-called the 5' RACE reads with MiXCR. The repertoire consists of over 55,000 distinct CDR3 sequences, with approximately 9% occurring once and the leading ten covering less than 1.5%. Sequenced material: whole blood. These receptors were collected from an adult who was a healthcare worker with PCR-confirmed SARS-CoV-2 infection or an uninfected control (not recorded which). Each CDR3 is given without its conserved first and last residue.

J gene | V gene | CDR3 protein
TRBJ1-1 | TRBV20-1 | SASSGTGVTEAF
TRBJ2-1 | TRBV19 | ASLGRTPYNEQF
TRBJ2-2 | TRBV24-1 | ATSDLTYPGELF
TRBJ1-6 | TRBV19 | ASSPGLGVRNSPLH
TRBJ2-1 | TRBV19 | ASSPGTRNNEQF
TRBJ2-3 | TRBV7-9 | ASSQTSSDTQY
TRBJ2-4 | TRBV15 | ATSRAPAGAAKNIQY
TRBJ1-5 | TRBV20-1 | SARDSGDSNQPQH
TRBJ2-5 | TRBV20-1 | SARDSAGGRFRETQY
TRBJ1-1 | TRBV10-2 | ASRAPGQGNAEAF
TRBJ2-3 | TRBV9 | ASSPTATDTQY
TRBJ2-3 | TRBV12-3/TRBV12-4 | ASSLNARTDTQY
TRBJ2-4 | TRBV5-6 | ASSLVADQWGLAKNIQY
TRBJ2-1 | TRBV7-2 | ASSLAPGGNEQF
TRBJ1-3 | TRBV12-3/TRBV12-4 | ASSLTYPGNTIY
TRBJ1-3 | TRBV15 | ATSRDPGGNTIY
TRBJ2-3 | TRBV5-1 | ASSLGDASTDTQY
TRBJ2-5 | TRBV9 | ASSVGLAGGQETQY
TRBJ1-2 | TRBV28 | ASRTWDSYGYT
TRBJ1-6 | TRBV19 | ASSMEGWGSSPLH
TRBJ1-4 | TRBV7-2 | ASSDTGRNNEKLF
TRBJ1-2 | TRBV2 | ASRKNRDGYT
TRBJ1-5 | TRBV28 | ASSSAGVSNQPQH
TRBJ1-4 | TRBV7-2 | ASSLRQGPNEKLF
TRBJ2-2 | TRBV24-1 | ATTPGGATGELF
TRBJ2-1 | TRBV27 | ASSLGGMKQF
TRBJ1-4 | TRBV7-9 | ASETGVNEKLF
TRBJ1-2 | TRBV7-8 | ASSLGQRLGRYT
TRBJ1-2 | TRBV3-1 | ASSQQGNYGYT
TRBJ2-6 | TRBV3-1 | ASSQVGTGANVLT
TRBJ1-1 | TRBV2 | ASISRADTEAF
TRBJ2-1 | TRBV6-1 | ASSVQGRDEQF
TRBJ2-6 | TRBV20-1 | SARALGSGANVLT
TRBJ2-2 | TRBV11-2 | ASSLLTGLSGELF
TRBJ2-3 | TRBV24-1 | ATSDSGGRTDTQY
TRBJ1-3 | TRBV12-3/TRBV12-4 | ASSHGTSGNTIY
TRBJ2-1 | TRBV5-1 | ATKQVGGIHNEQF
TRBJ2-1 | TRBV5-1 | ASSLGQRGGLNEQF
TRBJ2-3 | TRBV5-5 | ASGPRGTSPDTQY
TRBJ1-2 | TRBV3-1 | ASSLRGGADYGYT
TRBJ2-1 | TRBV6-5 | ASSLTEQGNEQF
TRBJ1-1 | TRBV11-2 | ASSSLRGPRTEAF
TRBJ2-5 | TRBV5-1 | ASSLHTSGGAETQY
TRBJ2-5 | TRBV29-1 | SVERGLLQETQY
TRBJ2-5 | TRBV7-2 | ASSQGQGDRETQY
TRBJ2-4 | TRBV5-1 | ASSGGRDRGNIQY
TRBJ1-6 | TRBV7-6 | ASSLGVDSPLH
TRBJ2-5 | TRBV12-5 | ASGQSPGGSETQY
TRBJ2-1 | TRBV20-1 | SAATSGDYNEQF
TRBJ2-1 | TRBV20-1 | SARPAGPRAFNEQF
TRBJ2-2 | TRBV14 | ASSQDGGTGELF
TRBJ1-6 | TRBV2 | ASKDIYNSPLH
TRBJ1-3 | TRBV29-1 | SVDTGESSGNTIY
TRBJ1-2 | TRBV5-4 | ASSFGANYGYT
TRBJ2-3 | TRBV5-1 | ASSAGRTDTQY
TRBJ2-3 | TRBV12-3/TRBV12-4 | ASSSDRDTDTQY
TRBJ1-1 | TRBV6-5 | ASSIGRGLGTEAF
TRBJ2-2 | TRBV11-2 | ASSGDVKTGELF
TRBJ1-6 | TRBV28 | ASRRTSSNSPLH